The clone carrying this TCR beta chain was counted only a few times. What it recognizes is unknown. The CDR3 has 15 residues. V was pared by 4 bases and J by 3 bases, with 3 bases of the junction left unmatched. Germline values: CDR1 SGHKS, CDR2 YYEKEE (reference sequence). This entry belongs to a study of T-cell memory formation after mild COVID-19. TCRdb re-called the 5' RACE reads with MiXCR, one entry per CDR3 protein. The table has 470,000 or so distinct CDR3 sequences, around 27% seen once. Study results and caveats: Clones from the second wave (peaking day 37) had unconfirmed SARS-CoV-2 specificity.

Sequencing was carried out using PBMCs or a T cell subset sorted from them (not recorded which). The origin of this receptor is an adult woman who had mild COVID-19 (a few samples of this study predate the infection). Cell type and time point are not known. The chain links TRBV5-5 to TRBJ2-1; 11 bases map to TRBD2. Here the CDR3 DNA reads TGTGCCAGCAGCCCGGGACTAGCGGACTACAATGAGCAGTTCTTC. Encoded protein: CASSPGLADYNEQFF.